This paragraph covers one T cell receptor beta chain sequence. Its cognate antigen is unknown. This entry is derived from a study of TIL therapy for anti-PD-1-resistant metastatic lung cancer. CDR1 is LNHDA and CDR2 is SQIVND in the germline V gene (reference sequence). The V end lost 3 bases, the J end lost 2 bases, and 5 bases lay between the germline ends. This CDR3 contains 13 residues. Time point described: pre-treatment sample, taken before nivolumab and TIL therapy. The tumor samples were excised metastases, mostly pleural nodules or supraclavicular lymph nodes. This was the immunoSEQ v3 assay. Each library reached some 2.1 million read pairs, or about 5-6 million at deep level. Produced via immunoSEQ multiplex PCR; TCRdb's table is partial and in-frame only. The profile covers tens of thousands of clones, with 65% to 80% appearing a single time and 5.5% to 6% taken by the ten largest. Study-wide points: Patients were highly selected, enriched for treatment-naive, never-smoker and oncogene-addicted cases.

This chain links TRBV19 with TRBJ1-5, with unresolved D. The receptor was derived from a person aged 25-85 years with non-small cell lung cancer. The sequencing used tumor tissue, collected at baseline. The CDR3 nucleotides are TGTGCCAGTAGTATCGGGGGCAATCAGCCCCAGCATTTT. Amino acids: CASSIGGNQPQHF.